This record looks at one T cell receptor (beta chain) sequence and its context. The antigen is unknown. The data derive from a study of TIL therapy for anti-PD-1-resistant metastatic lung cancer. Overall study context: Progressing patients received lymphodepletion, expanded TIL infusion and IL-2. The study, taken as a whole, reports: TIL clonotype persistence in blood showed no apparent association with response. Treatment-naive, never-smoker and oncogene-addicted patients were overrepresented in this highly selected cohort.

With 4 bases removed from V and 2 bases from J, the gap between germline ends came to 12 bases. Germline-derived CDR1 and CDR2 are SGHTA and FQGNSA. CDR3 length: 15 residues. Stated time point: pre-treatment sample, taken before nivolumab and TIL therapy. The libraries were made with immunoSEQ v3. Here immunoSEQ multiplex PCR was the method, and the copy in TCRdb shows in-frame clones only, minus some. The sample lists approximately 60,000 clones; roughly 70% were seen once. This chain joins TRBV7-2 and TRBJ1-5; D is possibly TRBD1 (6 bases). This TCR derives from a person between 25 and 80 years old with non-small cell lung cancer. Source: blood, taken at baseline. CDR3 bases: TGTGCCAGCAGCTATCCCAGGGGAGGCAATCAGCCCCAGCATTTT. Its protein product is CASSYPRGGNQPQHF.